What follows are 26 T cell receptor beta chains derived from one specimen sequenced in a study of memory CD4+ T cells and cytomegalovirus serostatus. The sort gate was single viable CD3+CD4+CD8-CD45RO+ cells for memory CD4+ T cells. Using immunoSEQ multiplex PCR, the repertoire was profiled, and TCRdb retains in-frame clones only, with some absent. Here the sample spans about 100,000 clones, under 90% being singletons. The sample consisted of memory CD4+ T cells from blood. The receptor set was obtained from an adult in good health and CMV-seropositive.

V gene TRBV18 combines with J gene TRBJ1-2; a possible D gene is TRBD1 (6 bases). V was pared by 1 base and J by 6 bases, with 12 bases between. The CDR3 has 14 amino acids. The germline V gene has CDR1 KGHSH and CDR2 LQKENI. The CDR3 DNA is TGTGCCAGCTCACCACAACAGGGAAGGGATGGCTACACCTTC. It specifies CASSPQQGRDGYTF.

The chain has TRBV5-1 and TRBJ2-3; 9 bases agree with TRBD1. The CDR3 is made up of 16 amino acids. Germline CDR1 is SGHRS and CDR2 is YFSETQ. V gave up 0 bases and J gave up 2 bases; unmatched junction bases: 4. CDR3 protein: CASSLAGQGPTDTQYF. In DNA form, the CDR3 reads TGCGCCAGCAGCTTGGCGGGACAGGGCCCCACAGATACGCAGTATTTT.

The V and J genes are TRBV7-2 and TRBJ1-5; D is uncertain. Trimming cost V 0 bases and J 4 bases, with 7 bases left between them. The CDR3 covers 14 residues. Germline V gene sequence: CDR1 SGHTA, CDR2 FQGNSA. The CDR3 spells CASSLAHKNQPQHF. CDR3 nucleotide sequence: TGTGCCAGCAGCTTAGCCCACAAGAATCAGCCCCAGCATTTT.

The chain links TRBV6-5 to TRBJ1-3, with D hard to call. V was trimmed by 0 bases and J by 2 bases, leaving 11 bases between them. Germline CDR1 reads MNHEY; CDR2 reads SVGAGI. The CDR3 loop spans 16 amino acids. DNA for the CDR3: TGTGCCAGCAGTTACTCGAGTAGGGAAGCTGGAAACACCATATATTTT. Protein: CASSYSSREAGNTIYF.

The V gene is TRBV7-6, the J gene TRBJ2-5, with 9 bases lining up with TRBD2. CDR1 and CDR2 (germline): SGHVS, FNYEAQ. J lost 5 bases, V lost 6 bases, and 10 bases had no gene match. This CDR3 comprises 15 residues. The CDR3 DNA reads TGTGCCAGCAGAGAAGTAGCTAGCGGGACTGAGACCCAGTACTTC. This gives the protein CASREVASGTETQYF.

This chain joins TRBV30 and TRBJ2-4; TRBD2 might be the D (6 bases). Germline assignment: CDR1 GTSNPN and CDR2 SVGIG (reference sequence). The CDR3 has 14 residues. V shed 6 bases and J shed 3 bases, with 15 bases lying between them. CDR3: CACPARGGKNIQYF. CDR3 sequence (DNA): TGTGCCTGCCCTGCCCGGGGAGGCAAAAACATTCAGTACTTC.

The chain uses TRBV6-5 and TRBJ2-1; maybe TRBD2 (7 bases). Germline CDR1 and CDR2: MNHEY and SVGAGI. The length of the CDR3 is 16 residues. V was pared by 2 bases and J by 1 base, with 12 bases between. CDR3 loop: CASSYGGGRSYNEQFF. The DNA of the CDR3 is TGTGCCAGCAGTTACGGGGGCGGGAGATCCTACAATGAGCAGTTCTTC.

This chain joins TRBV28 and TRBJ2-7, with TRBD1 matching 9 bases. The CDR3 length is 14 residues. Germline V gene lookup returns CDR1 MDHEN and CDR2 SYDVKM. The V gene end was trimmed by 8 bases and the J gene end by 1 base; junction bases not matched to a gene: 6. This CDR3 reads CASFTGQGSYEQYF. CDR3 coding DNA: TGTGCCAGCTTTACGGGACAGGGTTCCTACGAGCAGTACTTC. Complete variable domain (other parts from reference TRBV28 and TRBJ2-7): DVKVTQSSRYLVKRTGEKVFLECVQDMDHENMFWYRQDPGLGLRLIYFSYDVKMKEKGDIPEGYSVSREKKERFSLILESASTNQTSMYLCASFTGQGSYEQYFGPGTRLTVT.

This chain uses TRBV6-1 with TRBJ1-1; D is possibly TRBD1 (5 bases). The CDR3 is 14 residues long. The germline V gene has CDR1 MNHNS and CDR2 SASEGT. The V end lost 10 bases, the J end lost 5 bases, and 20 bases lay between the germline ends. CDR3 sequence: CATMGGGLRTEAFF. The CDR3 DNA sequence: TGTGCCACCATGGGGGGTGGTTTGCGGACTGAAGCTTTCTTT.

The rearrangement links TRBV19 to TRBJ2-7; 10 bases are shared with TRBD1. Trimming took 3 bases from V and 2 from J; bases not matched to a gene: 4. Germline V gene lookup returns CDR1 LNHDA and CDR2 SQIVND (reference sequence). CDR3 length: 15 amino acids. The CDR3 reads CASSISGQGTYEQYF. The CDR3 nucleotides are TGTGCCAGTAGTATTTCGGGACAGGGGACCTACGAGCAGTACTTC.

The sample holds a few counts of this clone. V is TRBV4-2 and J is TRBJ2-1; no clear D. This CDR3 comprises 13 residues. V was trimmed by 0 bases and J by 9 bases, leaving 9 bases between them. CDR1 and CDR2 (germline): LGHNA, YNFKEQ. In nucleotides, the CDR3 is TGTGCCAGCAGCCAAGATTCGCCGGGTGAGCAGTTCTTC. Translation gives CASSQDSPGEQFF.

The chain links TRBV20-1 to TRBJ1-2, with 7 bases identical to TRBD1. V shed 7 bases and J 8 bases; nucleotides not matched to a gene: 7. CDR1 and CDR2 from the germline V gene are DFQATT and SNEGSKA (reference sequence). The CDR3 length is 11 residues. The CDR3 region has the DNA TGCAGTGGGGACGACAGGGCCGGCTACACCTTC. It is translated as CSGDDRAGYTF.

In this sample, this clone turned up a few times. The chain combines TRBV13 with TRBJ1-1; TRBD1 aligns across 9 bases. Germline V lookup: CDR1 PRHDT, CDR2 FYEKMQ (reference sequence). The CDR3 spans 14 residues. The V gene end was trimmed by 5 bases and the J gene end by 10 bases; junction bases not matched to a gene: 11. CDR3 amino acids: CASSPQMGQGVAFF. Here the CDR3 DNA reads TGTGCCAGCAGCCCACAGATGGGACAGGGTGTAGCTTTCTTT. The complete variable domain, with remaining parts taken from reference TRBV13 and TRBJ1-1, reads AAGVIQSPRHLIKEKRETATLKCYPIPRHDTVYWYQQGPGQDPQFLISFYEKMQSDKGSIPDRFSAQQFSDYHSELNMSSLELGDSALYFCASSPQMGQGVAFFGQGTRLTVV.

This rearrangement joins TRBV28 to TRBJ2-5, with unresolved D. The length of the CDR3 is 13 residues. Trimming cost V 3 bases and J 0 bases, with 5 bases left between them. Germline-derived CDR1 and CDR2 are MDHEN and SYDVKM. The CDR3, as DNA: TGTGCCAGCAGTTTCACGTACCAAGAGACCCAGTACTTC. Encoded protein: CASSFTYQETQYF.

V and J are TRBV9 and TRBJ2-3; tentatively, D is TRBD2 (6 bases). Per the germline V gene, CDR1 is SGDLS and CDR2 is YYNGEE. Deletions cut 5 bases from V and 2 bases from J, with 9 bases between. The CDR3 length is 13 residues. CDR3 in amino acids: CASSRDFTDTQYF. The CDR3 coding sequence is TGTGCCAGCAGTAGGGACTTCACAGATACGCAGTATTTT. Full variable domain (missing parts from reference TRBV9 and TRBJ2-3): DSGVTQTPKHLITATGQRVTLRCSPRSGDLSVYWYQQSLDQGLQFLIQYYNGEERAKGNILERFSAQQFPDLHSELNLSSLELGDSALYFCASSRDFTDTQYFGPGTRLTVL.

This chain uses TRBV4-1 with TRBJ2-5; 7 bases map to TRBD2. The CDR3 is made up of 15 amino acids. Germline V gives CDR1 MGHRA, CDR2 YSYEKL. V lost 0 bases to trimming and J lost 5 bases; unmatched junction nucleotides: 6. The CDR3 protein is CASSQDRTRGETQYF. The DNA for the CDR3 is TGCGCCAGCAGCCAAGACCGGACTAGAGGGGAGACCCAGTACTTC.

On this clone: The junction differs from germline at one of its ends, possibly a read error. The DNA of the CDR3 is TGTGCCGGCAGTCTGGTCCCTACAGGGTTCTATGGCTACACCTTC. Protein product: CAGSLVPTGFYGYTF. This chain uses TRBV6-5 with TRBJ1-2; D might be TRBD1 (6 bases). The germline gives CDR1 MNHEY, CDR2 SVGAGI. CDR3 length equals 15 residues.

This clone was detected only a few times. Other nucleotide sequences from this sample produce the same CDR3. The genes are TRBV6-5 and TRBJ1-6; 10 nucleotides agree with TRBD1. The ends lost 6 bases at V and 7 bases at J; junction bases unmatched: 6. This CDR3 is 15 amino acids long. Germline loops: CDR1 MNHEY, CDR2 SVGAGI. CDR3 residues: CASRGTGVKNSPLHF. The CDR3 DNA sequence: TGTGCCAGCAGAGGGACAGGGGTGAAGAATTCACCCCTCCACTTT.

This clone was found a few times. The DNA of the CDR3 is TGTGCCAGCAAGGGAGACGGCTATGGCTACACCTTC. This sequence encodes CASKGDGYGYTF. The chain combines TRBV2 with TRBJ1-2; D gene ambiguous. Germline V gene lookup returns CDR1 SNHLY and CDR2 FYNNEI. Trimming took off 7 bases at V and 4 bases at J, with 10 bases between the two ends. CDR3 length: 12 residues.

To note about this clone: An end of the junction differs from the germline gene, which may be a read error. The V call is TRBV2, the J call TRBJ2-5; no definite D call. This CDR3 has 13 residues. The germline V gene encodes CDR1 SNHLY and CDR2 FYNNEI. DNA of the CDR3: TGTGCCAGCAGCGAAGACGGGTGGGAGACCCAGTACTTC. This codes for CASSEDGWETQYF.

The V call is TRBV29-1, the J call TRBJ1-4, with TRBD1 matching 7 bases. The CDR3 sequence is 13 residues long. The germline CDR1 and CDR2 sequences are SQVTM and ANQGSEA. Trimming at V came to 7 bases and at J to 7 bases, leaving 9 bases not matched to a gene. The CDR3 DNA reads TGCAGCGGGCGACAGGGTTCGGGTGAAAAACTGTTTTTT. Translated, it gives CSGRQGSGEKLFF.

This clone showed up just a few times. The CDR3 DNA is TGTGCCAGCAGCGTAGAGGATAGCGGGGTCTACGAGCAGTACTTC. Its protein product is CASSVEDSGVYEQYF. The chain couples TRBV9 to TRBJ2-7; TRBD2 aligns across 8 bases. The CDR3 has 15 amino acids. V lost 0 bases, J lost 3 bases, and 5 bases stayed unmatched. Germline V lookup: CDR1 SGDLS, CDR2 YYNGEE.

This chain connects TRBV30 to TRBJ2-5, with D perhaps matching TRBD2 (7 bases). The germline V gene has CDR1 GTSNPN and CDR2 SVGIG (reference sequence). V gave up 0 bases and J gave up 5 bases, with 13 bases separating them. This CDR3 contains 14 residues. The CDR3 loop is CAWSVGGVSETQYF. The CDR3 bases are TGTGCCTGGAGTGTAGGGGGGGTTTCGGAGACCCAGTACTTC.

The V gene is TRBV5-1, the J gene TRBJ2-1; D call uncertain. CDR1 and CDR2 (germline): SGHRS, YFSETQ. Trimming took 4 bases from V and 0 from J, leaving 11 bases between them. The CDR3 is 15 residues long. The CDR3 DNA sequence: TGCGCCAGCAGCCTTTATTCTAGCTCCTACAATGAGCAGTTCTTC. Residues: CASSLYSSSYNEQFF.

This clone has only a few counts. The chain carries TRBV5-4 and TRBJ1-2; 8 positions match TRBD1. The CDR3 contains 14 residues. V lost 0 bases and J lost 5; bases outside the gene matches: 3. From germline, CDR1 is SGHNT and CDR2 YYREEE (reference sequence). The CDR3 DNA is TGTGCCAGCAGCTTGGACAGGGGGGAATATGGCTACACCTTC. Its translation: CASSLDRGEYGYTF.

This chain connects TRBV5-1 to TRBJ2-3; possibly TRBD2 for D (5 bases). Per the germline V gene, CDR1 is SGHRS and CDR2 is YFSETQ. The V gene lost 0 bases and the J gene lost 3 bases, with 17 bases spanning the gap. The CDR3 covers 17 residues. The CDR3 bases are TGCGCCAGCAGCTTGGATAGTACGGGGTGGGGTACAGATACGCAGTATTTT. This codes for CASSLDSTGWGTDTQYF.